Each of the 31 T cell receptor beta chains below was sequenced from the same sample in a study of cytomegalovirus exposure and HLA in healthy donors. PCR involved 60 Vbeta and 13 Jbeta primers. The data were produced by immunoSEQ multiplex PCR, yet TCRdb's version contains in-frame clones alone and is incomplete. Counted here are about 130,000 clones, approximately 74% occurring once; the ten biggest clones make up roughly 4.5%. The sample was PBMCs. These TCRs come from a man aged 18 to 29 in good health and CMV-seropositive.

The rearrangement joins TRBV6-5 to TRBJ1-2; no clear D gene. Germline assignment: CDR1 MNHEY and CDR2 SVGAGI. The CDR3 covers 11 residues. V lost 6 bases, J lost 8 bases, and 10 bases lay in between. CDR3 DNA: TGTGCCAGCAGCCCGGGGTTAGGCTACACCTTC. It is translated as CASSPGLGYTF.

In this sample, this clone turned up a few times. The CDR3 reads CASSVGVPNEKLFF. DNA for the CDR3: TGTGCCAGCAGTGTCGGGGTCCCTAATGAAAAACTGTTTTTT. V and J are TRBV6-1 and TRBJ1-4; D gene unclear. Germline V gene data show CDR1 as MNHNS and CDR2 as SASEGT. Trimming removed 4 bases from V and 3 bases from J, with 9 bases in between. The CDR3 contains 14 residues.

The rearrangement joins TRBV7-9 to TRBJ2-3; D might be TRBD1 (5 bases). The CDR3 is 15 residues long. The germline V gene has CDR1 SEHNR and CDR2 FQNEAQ (reference sequence). The V and J ends lost 7 bases and 0 bases respectively, with 14 bases between them. CDR3 residues: CASTQLQVSTDTQYF. Here the CDR3 DNA reads TGTGCCAGCACTCAACTACAGGTTAGCACAGATACGCAGTATTTT.

This clone was picked up a small number of times. The chain links TRBV6-5 to TRBJ2-1; tentatively, D is TRBD2 (6 bases). Between the trimmed V and J ends, which lost 8 bases and 5 bases, there was a span of 13 bases. Germline V CDR1 and CDR2: MNHEY, SVGAGI. This CDR3 contains 13 residues. Here the CDR3 DNA reads TGTGCCAGCTCCTCCGGGACTCACAATGAGCAGTTCTTC. It encodes CASSSGTHNEQFF.

The V and J genes are TRBV7-3 and TRBJ2-3; TRBD2 might be the D (6 bases). Germline V gene lookup returns CDR1 SGHTA and CDR2 FQGTGA. Trimming removed 3 bases at V and 1 base at J, with 14 bases between. The CDR3 is 16 residues long. CDR3 nucleotides: TGTGCCAGCAGCTTCAGAGGAGGGCCGGGCACAGATACGCAGTATTTT. Translated, it gives CASSFRGGPGTDTQYF.

The V gene is TRBV7-9, the J gene TRBJ2-3; 9 bases map to TRBD1. The CDR3 has 14 residues. The V and J ends lost 10 bases and 6 bases, in that order; junction bases with no gene match: 11. Per germline, CDR1 SEHNR and CDR2 FQNEAQ (reference sequence). The DNA for the CDR3 is TGTGCCATGAGGGGGGACAGGGTACTGGATACGCAGTATTTT. Its translation: CAMRGDRVLDTQYF.

The chain joins TRBV5-6 to TRBJ1-3; TRBD1 is a possible D gene (5 bases). V was clipped by 3 bases and J by 0 bases, with 10 bases between them. Germline V gives CDR1 SGHDT, CDR2 YYEEEE. The CDR3 totals 15 residues. The CDR3 DNA is TGTGCCAGCAGCTCACAGGACACCTCTGGAAACACCATATATTTT. Translation: CASSSQDTSGNTIYF.

V and J are TRBV6-5 and TRBJ2-7, with 12 bases fitting TRBD2. The CDR3 totals 15 residues. Germline CDR1 and CDR2: MNHEY and SVGAGI. The junction had 5 bases not matched to a gene; V was cut back by 2 bases and J by 6 bases. The CDR3 reads CASSYQTSGSLEQYF. In DNA form, the CDR3 reads TGTGCCAGCAGTTACCAGACTAGCGGGAGTCTCGAGCAGTACTTC.

The rearrangement joins TRBV27 to TRBJ2-1; TRBD2 is a possible D gene (6 bases). Between the trimmed V and J ends, which lost 4 bases and 9 bases, there was a span of 16 bases. CDR1 and CDR2 (germline): MNHEY, SMNVEV (reference sequence). This CDR3 spans 14 amino acids. The chain's CDR3 is CASSSHQRVGEQFF. The CDR3 region has the DNA TGTGCCAGCAGTTCGCACCAGCGGGTGGGTGAGCAGTTCTTC.

The gene calls are TRBV29-1 and TRBJ2-5; 11 bases align to TRBD1. The CDR3 is made up of 15 amino acids. V trimming: 3 bases; J trimming: 5 bases; junction bases outside the gene matches: 8. CDR1 and CDR2 (germline): SQVTM, ANQGSEA. CDR3 residues: CSVESDRGRSETQYF. The CDR3 coding sequence is TGCAGCGTTGAGTCGGACAGGGGGCGCTCGGAGACCCAGTACTTC.

The rearrangement links TRBV5-1 to TRBJ1-5; no clear D. This CDR3 is built from 14 residues. Germline CDR1 SGHRS, CDR2 YFSETQ. V lost 0 bases to trimming and J lost 7 bases, with 11 bases between them. The DNA of the CDR3 is TGCGCCAGCAGCTTGGGGCAGATGGGCCAGCCCCAGCATTTT. Protein: CASSLGQMGQPQHF.

This rearrangement joins TRBV10-3 to TRBJ1-6; D not certain. CDR3 length: 13 residues. Germline V gene data show CDR1 as ENHRY and CDR2 as SYGVKD. The germline V and J ends were trimmed by 10 bases and 7 bases, with 14 bases remaining between them. The DNA of the CDR3 is TGTGCCAGTGGGAGGGAGGGAAATTCACCCCTCCACTTT. Amino acid sequence: CASGREGNSPLHF.

This clone was detected only a few times. The chain links TRBV4-1 to TRBJ2-1; no firm D call. This CDR3 is 14 amino acids long. V gave up 1 base and J gave up 7 bases, with 11 bases separating them. Germline CDR1 is MGHRA and CDR2 is YSYEKL. As DNA, the CDR3 is TGCGCCAGCAGCCAAGTATCAGATTCTAATGAGCAGTTCTTC. This codes for CASSQVSDSNEQFF.

This clone appeared a few times. The J gene is TRBJ2-5, the V gene TRBV4-1; 10 bases match TRBD1. The DNA end lines up better with TRBJ2-7; the J call may be wrong. Germline V gives CDR1 MGHRA, CDR2 YSYEKL. CDR3 size: 15 residues. The CDR3 DNA sequence: TGCGCCAGCAGCCACATGGGGACAGGGGCCTACGAGCAGTACTTC. It codes for CASSHMGTGAYEQYF.

This chain joins TRBV5-6 and TRBJ2-2; D possibly corresponds to TRBD1 (7 bases). The CDR3 loop spans 16 amino acids. V lost 0 bases, J lost 3 bases, and 12 bases lay in between. Germline CDR1 and CDR2: SGHDT and YYEEEE. The CDR3 DNA reads TGTGCCAGCAGCTTGGACAGGGGAGGCGACACCGGGGAGCTGTTTTTT. Amino acid sequence: CASSLDRGGDTGELFF.

The chain joins TRBV11-3 to TRBJ2-3, with D perhaps TRBD2 (5 bases). The CDR3 runs to 16 residues. Germline lookup yields CDR1 SGHNT and CDR2 YENEEA. With 2 bases removed from V and 1 base from J, the gap between germline ends came to 13 bases. The CDR3 spells CASSLIGRGGTDTQYF. CDR3 DNA sequence: TGTGCCAGCAGCTTAATTGGCCGGGGAGGCACAGATACGCAGTATTTT.

The J gene is TRBJ1-2, the V gene TRBV7-2; tentatively, D is TRBD1 (5 bases). Between the trimmed V and J ends, which lost 0 bases and 8 bases, there was a span of 10 bases. Germline assignment: CDR1 SGHTA and CDR2 FQGNSA. CDR3 length: 13 amino acids. The CDR3 bases are TGTGCCAGCAGCTTAGCACAGGTGGGAGGCTACACCTTC. Translating it yields CASSLAQVGGYTF.

The V call is TRBV7-8, the J call TRBJ1-1, with 8 bases identical to TRBD1. CDR3 length equals 15 residues. The junction had 5 bases not matched to a gene; V was cut back by 5 bases and J by 0 bases. Germline CDR1 reads SGHVS; CDR2 reads FQNEAQ. The CDR3, as DNA: TGTGCCAGCAGCCCTTACAGGGGGTTGAACACTGAAGCTTTCTTT. It yields the protein CASSPYRGLNTEAFF.

In its sample, this clone was seen once. The chain has TRBV2 and TRBJ1-5; 9 nucleotides match TRBD1. V was pared by 8 bases and J by 8 bases, with 7 bases of the junction left unmatched. Per the germline V gene, CDR1 is SNHLY and CDR2 is FYNNEI. CDR3 size: 13 residues. CDR3 region: CASGQGRLEPQHF. CDR3 coding DNA: TGTGCCAGCGGACAGGGGCGTCTGGAGCCCCAGCATTTT.

The chain joins TRBV9 to TRBJ1-2; D is perhaps TRBD1 (6 bases). CDR1 SGDLS and CDR2 YYNGEE come from the germline V gene. The length of the CDR3 is 16 residues. Trimming took 4 bases from V and 2 from J, leaving 18 bases between them. The CDR3 coding sequence is TGTGCCAGCAGCTTACAACAGGGAACCCCCAACTATGGCTACACCTTC. It encodes CASSLQQGTPNYGYTF.

The genes are TRBV4-2 and TRBJ1-1; tentatively, D is TRBD1 (6 bases). The CDR3 consists of 14 residues. V lost 1 base and J lost 2, with 8 bases in between. The germline V gene encodes CDR1 LGHNA and CDR2 YNFKEQ. The CDR3 nucleotides are TGTGCCAGCAGCCAAGCAGGGGTTAACACTGAAGCTTTCTTT. This translates into CASSQAGVNTEAFF.

This clone came up a few times. V is TRBV6-5 and J is TRBJ1-4; 10 nucleotides align to TRBD1. This CDR3 region has 16 residues. Trimming cost V 1 base and J 8 bases; bases outside gene matches: 7. In germline, CDR1 is MNHEY, CDR2 SVGAGI. CDR3 in amino acids: CASSYLRGQGTEKLFF. In DNA form, the CDR3 reads TGTGCCAGCAGTTACTTAAGGGGACAGGGGACCGAAAAACTGTTTTTT.

This chain uses TRBV4-2 with TRBJ1-1; no clear D gene. The CDR3 length is 13 residues. In germline, CDR1 is LGHNA, CDR2 YNFKEQ. Trimming took 1 base from V and 2 from J, leaving 5 bases between them. As DNA, the CDR3 is TGTGCCAGCAGCCAAGTGGGCAACACTGAAGCTTTCTTT. Protein: CASSQVGNTEAFF.

The chain is built from TRBV5-1 and TRBJ2-1; 9 bases map to TRBD2. With V trimmed by 6 bases and J by 6 bases, 7 bases remained unmatched. Germline values: CDR1 SGHRS, CDR2 YFSETQ. The CDR3 totals 14 residues. The CDR3 is CASNVAGVANEQFF. The CDR3, as DNA: TGCGCCAGCAACGTAGCGGGAGTCGCCAATGAGCAGTTCTTC.

Only one count was recorded for this clone. The V and J genes are TRBV5-8 and TRBJ1-1; 12 bases are shared with TRBD1. Unmatched junction bases numbered 6, after V lost 4 bases and J lost 8 bases. The CDR3 spans 14 residues. In germline, CDR1 is SGHTS, CDR2 YDEGEE. The CDR3 nucleotides are TGTGCCAGCAGCGTGGGACAGGGGGCTGGGGAAGCTTTCTTT. Translated: CASSVGQGAGEAFF.

A few counts support this clone. The chain carries TRBV18 and TRBJ2-2; D remains ambiguous. V was cut by 1 base and J by 5 bases, with 5 bases left in between. Germline CDR1 KGHSH, CDR2 LQKENI. There are 13 residues in the CDR3. The CDR3 here is CASSPRQTGELFF. The CDR3 bases are TGTGCCAGCTCACCACGGCAAACCGGGGAGCTGTTTTTT.

In this sample, this clone turned up a few times. Written as DNA, the CDR3 is TGTGCCAGCACCAGAAGGGGGGGTCTGGACACTGAAGCTTTCTTT. Translation gives CASTRRGGLDTEAFF. This chain joins TRBV6-1 and TRBJ1-1; perhaps TRBD1 as D (6 bases). The CDR3 runs to 15 residues. Deletions cut 7 bases from V and 3 bases from J, with 18 bases between. The germline CDR1 and CDR2 sequences are MNHNS and SASEGT.

The rearrangement joins TRBV6-6 to TRBJ1-5; 7 nucleotides line up with TRBD1. The V segment lost 5 bases and the J segment 0 bases; nucleotides outside the gene matches: 4. The germline gives CDR1 MNHNY, CDR2 SVGAGI (reference sequence). This CDR3 comprises 15 residues. CDR3 residues: CASSRDSYSNQPQHF. Written as DNA, the CDR3 is TGTGCCAGCAGTAGGGACAGTTATAGCAATCAGCCCCAGCATTTT.

The V call is TRBV5-1, the J call TRBJ1-6; 9 bases agree with TRBD1. The CDR3 loop spans 14 amino acids. Germline V lookup: CDR1 SGHRS, CDR2 YFSETQ. V lost 4 bases to trimming and J lost 10 bases; unmatched junction nucleotides: 6. This CDR3 reads CASSDGQGWSPLHF. The DNA for the CDR3 is TGCGCCAGCAGCGACGGACAGGGGTGGTCACCCCTCCACTTT.

CDR3 sequence reads: CASSEAQIGTELYEQYF. The CDR3 DNA reads as TGTGCCAGCAGTGAAGCGCAAATAGGGACAGAGCTCTACGAGCAGTACTTC. This sequence joins TRBV2 and TRBJ2-7, with 7 bases identical to TRBD1. Germline CDR1 is SNHLY and CDR2 is FYNNEI. There are 17 residues in the CDR3. V was clipped by 0 bases and J by 3 bases; unmatched bases: 11.

The chain recombines TRBV7-9 with TRBJ2-5; no reliable D call. This CDR3 has 11 residues. Trimming pared 6 bases from V and 5 bases from J, leaving 7 bases between. Germline-derived CDR1 and CDR2 are SEHNR and FQNEAQ (reference sequence). The CDR3 region is CASRSSETQYF. CDR3 nucleotides: TGTGCCAGCAGGTCGTCGGAGACCCAGTACTTC. The variable domain in full, completed from reference TRBV7-9 and TRBJ2-5, reads DTGVSQNPRHKITKRGQNVTFRCDPISEHNRLYWYRQTLGQGPEFLTYFQNEAQLEKSRLLSDRFSAERPKGSFSTLEIQRTEQGDSAMYLCASRSSETQYFGPGTRLLVL.